This T cell receptor beta chain was captured in a study of regulatory T cells in long-lasting Graves disease. Time point denoted: newly diagnosed GD, antithyroid drugs for less than 3 months. PBMC-derived RNA was used for the TCR library. This clonotype was seen many times. CDR3 length: 14 amino acids. V was clipped by 5 bases and J by 7 bases, with 17 bases between them. CDR1 and CDR2 from the germline V gene are MDHEN and SYDVKM. Building of the TCR beta libraries involved iRepertoire HTBI primers and Arm-PCR of CDR3 regions. Each CDR3 protein is one row after TCRdb ran MiXCR on the multiplex PCR reads. The data hold over 450,000 distinct CDR3 sequences, with around 13% observed a single time. This sample also belongs to another study, concerning T cells in Graves' hyperthyroidism and ophthalmopathy.

J is TRBJ2-5 and V is TRBV28, with unresolved D. Sample: peripheral blood mononuclear cells (PBMCs), taken at new diagnosis, from a patient treated with antithyroid drugs. The TCR was taken from a woman in her 30s with Graves disease. The chain's CDR3 is CASSIPAALGTQYF. Here the CDR3 DNA reads TGTGCCAGCAGTATTCCGGCGGCCTTGGGGACCCAGTACTTC.